This T cell receptor (beta chain) was captured by sequencing in a study of shared T cell receptors in the human thymus. Sequencing was performed with immunoSEQ multiplex PCR; in TCRdb, only in-frame clones are kept and a portion is missing. The table lists around 340,000 clones, around 95% of them singletons. The germline gives CDR1 MNHEY, CDR2 SMNVEV (reference sequence). This CDR3 contains 16 residues. V was clipped by 8 bases and J by 4 bases; unmatched bases: 10. The source material was thymocytes. This clonotype was sampled from a human donor. The V call is TRBV27, the J call TRBJ2-1; 11 nucleotides line up with TRBD2. The CDR3 loop reads CASGIAGGPSYNEQFF. CDR3 in DNA: TGTGCCAGCGGAATAGCGGGAGGGCCCTCGTACAATGAGCAGTTCTTC.